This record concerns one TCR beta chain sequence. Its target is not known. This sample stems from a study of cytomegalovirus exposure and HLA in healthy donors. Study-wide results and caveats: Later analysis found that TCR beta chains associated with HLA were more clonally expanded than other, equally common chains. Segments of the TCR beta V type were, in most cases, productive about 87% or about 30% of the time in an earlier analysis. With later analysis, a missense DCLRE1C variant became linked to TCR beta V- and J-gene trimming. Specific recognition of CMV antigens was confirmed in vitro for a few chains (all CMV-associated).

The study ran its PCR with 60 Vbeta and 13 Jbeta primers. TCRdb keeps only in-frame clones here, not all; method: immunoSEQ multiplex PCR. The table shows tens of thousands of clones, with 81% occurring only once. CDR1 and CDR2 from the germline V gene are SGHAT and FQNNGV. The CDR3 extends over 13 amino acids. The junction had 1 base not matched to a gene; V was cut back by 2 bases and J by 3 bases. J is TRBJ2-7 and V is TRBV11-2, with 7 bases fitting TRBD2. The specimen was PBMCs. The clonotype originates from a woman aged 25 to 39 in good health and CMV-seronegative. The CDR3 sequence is CASSLLAGYEQYF. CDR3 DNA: TGTGCCAGCAGCTTATTAGCGGGCTACGAGCAGTACTTC.